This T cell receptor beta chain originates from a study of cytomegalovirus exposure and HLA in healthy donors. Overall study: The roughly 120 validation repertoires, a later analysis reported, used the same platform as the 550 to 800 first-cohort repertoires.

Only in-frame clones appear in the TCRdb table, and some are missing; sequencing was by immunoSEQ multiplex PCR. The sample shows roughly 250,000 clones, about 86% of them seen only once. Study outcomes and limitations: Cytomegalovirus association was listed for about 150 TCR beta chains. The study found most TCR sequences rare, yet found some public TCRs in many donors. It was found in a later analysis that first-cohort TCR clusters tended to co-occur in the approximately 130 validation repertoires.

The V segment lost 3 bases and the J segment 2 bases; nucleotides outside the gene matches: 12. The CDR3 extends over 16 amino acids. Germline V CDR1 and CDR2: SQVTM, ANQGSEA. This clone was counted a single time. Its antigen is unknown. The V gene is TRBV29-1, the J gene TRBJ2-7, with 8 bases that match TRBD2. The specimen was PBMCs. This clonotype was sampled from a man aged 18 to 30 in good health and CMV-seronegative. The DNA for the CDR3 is TGCAGCGTTGAGCTAAGCGGGAGACCGGCCCCCTACGAGCAGTACTTC. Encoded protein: CSVELSGRPAPYEQYF.